The entry below gives a single TCR beta chain sequence along with its context. The table lists this clonotype with many counts. Its antigen has not been determined. No base qualities exist here, and no much larger clone lies one base off it. Stable Graves' hyperthyroidism was defined as the absence of progression to ophthalmopathy over 18 months of follow-up. Hyperthyroidism patients were newly diagnosed, had a disease duration of under 2 months, and were aged 18 to 65 years. Exclusion was applied to patients with uncontrolled infections, other autoimmune diseases, pregnancy or lactation. Diagnoses were established on the basis of clinical symptoms, serum thyroxine and TRAb, thyroid ultrasound, and orbital computed tomography. Ficoll-Paque density gradient centrifugation was used to isolate PBMCs from about 9 ml of fresh peripheral blood. Trizol reagent was used to extract total RNA, and RNA quality was then checked on an Agilent 2100 Bioanalyzer.

These data belong to a study of T cells in Graves' hyperthyroidism and ophthalmopathy (dated by TCRdb to about 2019). Study-level background: Peripheral blood samples were taken at initial diagnosis, before any treatment was given. A discovery cohort of about a hundred patients, 43 with Graves' ophthalmopathy and 57 with stable Graves' hyperthyroidism, was used to find distinguishing TCR V-J signatures. An independent validation cohort of 18 to 20 hyperthyroidism patients and 17 patients who later progressed to ophthalmopathy tested prospective prediction of ophthalmopathy. For training and testing, the 95 to 100 patients in the discovery cohort were randomly divided in a 7:3 ratio. The study also compared thyroid tissue and blood T-cell repertoires from several Graves' hyperthyroidism patients. After sampling, hyperthyroidism patients received methimazole starting at 30 mg daily, and ophthalmopathy patients received high-dose intravenous methylprednisolone. The paper reports TCR Vbeta CDR3 sequencing of more than 120 peripheral blood samples: under 45 ophthalmopathy, under 85 hyperthyroidism and around 17 progressor patients.

TCR beta CDR3 regions were amplified from RNA transcripts. The TCR CDR3 was subjected to a first round of RT-PCR using the HTBI primer set and the Qiagen OneStep RT-PCR kit. A second multiplex PCR round built the libraries, followed by size selection and purification. The libraries were sequenced on an Illumina HiSeq2000 using paired-end 100 bp reads. On the authors' methods: Raw data were processed with SOAPnuke, discarding reads with adapters, uncalled bases, mean Phred below 15, or no exact constant-primer or identifier match. High-quality paired reads were merged using COPE v1.2.5, and each unique nucleotide sequence was defined as a clonotype. MiTCR v1.1 was used to align clonotypes to the IMGT TRBV, TRBD and TRBJ reference segments. The analysis included only V-J combinations with a frequency above 0.0001, which together covered more than 99% of the repertoires. A TCS score was defined as the ratio of F50 (clonal expansion) to E x V (chaos), with BLOSUM62-based TCRdist applied between CDR3 peptides within each V-J. Welch's t-statistics and random forest reduced 500 to 550 V-J features to about 13, which were used in a naive Bayes classifier (R e1071). In-frame beta chains were kept once TCRdb had trimmed the public reads at Q25 with fastp and called clones with MiXCR. Records with the same CDR3 protein are collapsed into one entry carrying the most frequent genes and DNA. TCRdb's processing, not the study's, gives the V and J calls here. This sample lists around 350,000 distinct CDR3 sequences; under 20% were detected once. Around 3.6% of the sample goes to the ten largest clones.

Results the study describes overall, beyond this receptor: Sample size was not statistically predetermined, and investigators were not blinded to group allocation. Most expanded thyroid clonotypes (frequency above 0.001) were also found in blood, which suggests that blood repertoires may mirror thyroid immune responses. During validation, the model predicted progression to ophthalmopathy a median of about 6.3 months ahead of onset, with approximately 71% sensitivity and 72.22% specificity. A model built on a 13 V-J signature distinguished ophthalmopathy from stable hyperthyroidism, reaching over 85% sensitivity and about 81% specificity in cross-validation and 80%/75% in testing.

The CDR3 contains 15 residues, cysteine and phenylalanine counted. Left in the record is the CDR3 DNA by itself, 45 bases read in frame from the first base. V is clipped by 1 base and J by 2 bases, and the sequence between their germline boundaries is 9 bases long. The sequence was obtained from a woman aged 18-29 years with Graves' hyperthyroidism. The specimen was blood. This sequence uses TRBV12-3 or TRBV12-4 and TRBJ1-5; the D segment could be TRBD1, given 5 matching bases. The DNA sequence is given as TGTGCCAGCAGTTTAGGGGGCCTAGGCAATCAGCCCCAGCATTTT. This yields the protein CASSLGGLGNQPQHF.